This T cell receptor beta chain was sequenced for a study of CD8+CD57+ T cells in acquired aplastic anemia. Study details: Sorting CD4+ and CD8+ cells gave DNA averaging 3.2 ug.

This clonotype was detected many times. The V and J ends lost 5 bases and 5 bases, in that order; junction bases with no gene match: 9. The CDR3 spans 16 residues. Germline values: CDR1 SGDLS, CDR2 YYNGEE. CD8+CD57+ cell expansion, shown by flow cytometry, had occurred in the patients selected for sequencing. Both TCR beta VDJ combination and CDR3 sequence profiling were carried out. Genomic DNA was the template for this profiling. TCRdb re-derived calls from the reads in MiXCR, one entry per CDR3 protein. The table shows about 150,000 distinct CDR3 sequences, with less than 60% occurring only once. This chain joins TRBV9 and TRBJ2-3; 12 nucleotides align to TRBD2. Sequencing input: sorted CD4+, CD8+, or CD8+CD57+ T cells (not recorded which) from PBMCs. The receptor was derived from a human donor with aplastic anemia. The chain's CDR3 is CASRGASGGAGDTQYF. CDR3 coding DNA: TGTGCCAGCAGAGGGGCTAGCGGGGGGGCCGGAGATACGCAGTATTTT.